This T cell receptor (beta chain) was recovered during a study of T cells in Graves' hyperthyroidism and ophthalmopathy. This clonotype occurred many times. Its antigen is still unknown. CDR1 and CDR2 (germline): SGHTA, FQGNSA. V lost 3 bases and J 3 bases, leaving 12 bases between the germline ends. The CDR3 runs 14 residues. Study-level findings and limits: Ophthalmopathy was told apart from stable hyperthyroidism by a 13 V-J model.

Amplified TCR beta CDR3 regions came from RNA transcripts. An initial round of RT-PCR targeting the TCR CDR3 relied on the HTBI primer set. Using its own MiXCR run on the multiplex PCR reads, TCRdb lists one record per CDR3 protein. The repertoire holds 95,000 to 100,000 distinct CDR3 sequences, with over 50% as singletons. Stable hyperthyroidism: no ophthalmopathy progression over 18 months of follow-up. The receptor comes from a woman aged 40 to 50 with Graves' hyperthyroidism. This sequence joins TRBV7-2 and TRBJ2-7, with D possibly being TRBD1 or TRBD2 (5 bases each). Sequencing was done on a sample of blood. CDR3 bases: TGTGCCAGCAGCTTGGCTGGGGGAAGCTACGAGCAGTACTTC. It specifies CASSLAGGSYEQYF.